This TCR beta chain was sequenced during a study of blood T cell repertoires in COVID-19. At the level of the study: The United States, Italy and Spain were the sources of the acute and convalescent COVID-19 samples.

Trimming cost V 3 bases and J 4 bases; bases outside gene matches: 2. The CDR3 is 13 amino acids. Germline lookup yields CDR1 SEHNR and CDR2 FQNEAQ (reference sequence). In the study's own analysis: Nucleated cell number was recorded as an estimate derived from reference gene primer amplification. Using immunoSEQ multiplex PCR, the repertoire was profiled, and TCRdb retains in-frame clones only, with some absent. D and trimming come from the DNA, and the V and J calls and clone size come from that table. Here the sample spans about 280,000 clones, under 90% being singletons. V and J are TRBV7-9 and TRBJ2-5; 7 bases are shared with TRBD2. Sequenced sample: peripheral blood. The TCR originated in a woman aged 45 to 65 who had recovered from COVID-19. The CDR3 coding sequence is TGTGCCAGCAGCTTGGGGGGGTTAGAGACCCAGTACTTC. Translation gives CASSLGGLETQYF.